Below, 16 T cell receptor beta chains from the same sample are listed, as sequenced in a study of T-cell reconstitution after alpha-beta-depleted transplantation in children (dated by TCRdb to about 2016). The library was built by means of PCR. These reads were obtained on an Illumina HiSeq 2500. Molecular barcoding was employed in the preparation of TCR libraries, with unique molecular identifiers being used to normalize TCRbeta repertoire quantification. TCRdb reanalyzed the raw reads on its own, using fastp at Q25 for trimming and MiXCR for clone calling, and kept in-frame beta chains. Records with the same CDR3 protein are collapsed into one entry carrying the most frequent genes and DNA. Here the sample has around 87,000 distinct CDR3 sequences; 7% to 10% occur a single time. Approximately 7.2% of the sample comes from the top ten. The source was PBMCs from the stem cell graft donor, collected from the stem cell graft. Receptors were obtained from a human donor who donated a stem cell graft to a child with congenital amegakaryocytic thrombocytopenia.

This clonotype was seen ten or more times. J is TRBJ2-6 and V is TRBV12-3 or TRBV12-4; unclear D gene. This CDR3 is built from 15 residues. Between the trimmed V and J ends, which lost 5 bases and 0 bases, there was a span of 8 bases. The CDR3 DNA is TGTGCCAGCAGTCCAACAAGCTCTGGGGCCAACGTCCTGACTTTC. Its protein is CASSPTSSGANVLTF.

This clonotype has ten or more counts. This sequence joins TRBV5-5 and TRBJ2-1, with D perhaps TRBD1 (7 bases). From germline, CDR1 is SGHKS and CDR2 YYEKEE (reference sequence). Trimming removed 0 bases from V and 7 bases from J, with 14 bases in between. CDR3 length equals 15 residues. Written as DNA, the CDR3 is TGTGCCAGCAGCTTGGGACAGGGAGGCCTGAATGAGCAGTTCTTC. It translates to CASSLGQGGLNEQFF.

The chain is built from TRBV20-1 and TRBJ2-3; TRBD2 aligns across 8 bases. The trim removed 7 bases at V and 4 bases at J, leaving 13 bases unmatched. There are 15 residues in the CDR3. Germline CDR1 reads DFQATT; CDR2 reads SNEGSKA (reference sequence). The CDR3 region is CSGALAGGRSDTQYF. CDR3 nucleotides: TGCAGTGGAGCCCTGGCGGGAGGAAGATCAGATACGCAGTATTTT.

This clonotype was found many times. The V and J genes are TRBV12-3 or TRBV12-4 and TRBJ2-5, with 8 bases lining up with TRBD2. With 1 base clipped from V and 0 bases from J, the junction kept 7 bases outside the gene matches. The CDR3 has 17 amino acids. CDR3 sequence (DNA): TGTGCCAGCAGTTTAGGCGGCGGGGGGCGAAACCAAGAGACCCAGTACTTC. Residues: CASSLGGGGRNQETQYF.

This clonotype has ten or more counts. The J gene is TRBJ2-7, the V gene TRBV10-2, with 8 bases that match TRBD1. Germline V CDR1 and CDR2: WSHSY, SAAADI. The CDR3 is 15 amino acids. The V segment lost 2 bases and the J segment 1 base; nucleotides outside the gene matches: 4. Here the CDR3 reads CASSEQRTGSYEQYF. The CDR3 DNA sequence: TGCGCCAGCAGTGAGCAAAGGACAGGGTCCTACGAGCAGTACTTC.

In this sample, this clonotype turned up many times. The CDR3 reads CSARYGAQYF. CDR3 nucleotide sequence: TGCAGTGCTAGATACGGGGCCCAGTACTTC. The chain links TRBV20-1 to TRBJ2-5; D may be TRBD2 (5 bases). Trimming removed 2 bases from V and 9 bases from J, with 7 bases in between. There are 10 residues in the CDR3. Germline V CDR1 and CDR2: DFQATT, SNEGSKA (reference sequence).

This clonotype was seen only a few times. The chain has TRBV27 and TRBJ2-2; D could derive from TRBD1 or TRBD2 (6 bases each). This CDR3 has 15 residues. The V end lost 2 bases, the J end lost 5 bases, and 12 bases lay between the germline ends. The germline gives CDR1 MNHEY, CDR2 SMNVEV (reference sequence). The DNA of the CDR3 is TGTGCCAGCAGTTTAGGCGGAGGGGGAACCGGGGAGCTGTTTTTT. Encoded protein: CASSLGGGGTGELFF.

This clonotype has a count of ten or more. The chain links TRBV4-3 to TRBJ2-2; TRBD2 matches at 8 bases. The CDR3 covers 17 residues. Germline assignment: CDR1 LGHNA and CDR2 YSLEER. With 1 base clipped from V and 7 bases from J, the junction kept 11 bases outside the gene matches. The CDR3 DNA follows: TGCGCCAGCAGCCAAGGGGTAGCGGGAACGAGCGGCGGGGAGCTGTTTTTT. Its translation: CASSQGVAGTSGGELFF.

This clonotype was counted ten times or more. V is TRBV28 and J is TRBJ2-3; TRBD2 matches 7 bases. Germline assignment: CDR1 MDHEN and CDR2 SYDVKM. The CDR3 is 14 amino acids. V was clipped by 11 bases and J by 0 bases; unmatched bases: 8. The DNA for the CDR3 is TGTGCCCATGGGAGACTAGCAAGCACAGATACGCAGTATTTT. This gives the protein CAHGRLASTDTQYF.

Many counts were recorded for this clonotype. The CDR3 here is CSATQVETQYF. The CDR3 DNA sequence: TGCAGCGCCACCCAAGTCGAGACCCAGTACTTC. The rearrangement links TRBV29-1 to TRBJ2-5; no definite D call. The length of the CDR3 is 11 residues. The V end was cut by 7 bases, the J end by 5 bases, with 11 bases between. Germline CDR1 reads SQVTM; CDR2 reads ANQGSEA. The whole variable domain, remainder taken from reference TRBV29-1 and TRBJ2-5, is SAVISQKPSRDICQRGTSLTIQCQVDSQVTMMFWYRQQPGQSLTLIATANQGSEATYESGFVIDKFPISRPNLTFSTLTVSNMSPEDSSIYLCSATQVETQYFGPGTRLLVL.

This clonotype was observed many times. V gene TRBV5-1 combines with J gene TRBJ2-1; the D is unclear. V was cut by 2 bases and J by 4 bases, with 16 bases left in between. CDR1 is SGHRS and CDR2 is YFSETQ in the germline V gene. CDR3 length: 16 amino acids. CDR3 protein: CASSLGSQEPYNEQFF. The CDR3 DNA sequence: TGCGCCAGCAGCTTAGGAAGTCAAGAACCGTACAATGAGCAGTTCTTC.

In its sample, this clonotype was seen many times. The rearrangement links TRBV7-6 to TRBJ2-1, with a tentative D call TRBD1 (5 bases). Germline assignment: CDR1 SGHVS and CDR2 FNYEAQ. The CDR3 loop spans 17 amino acids. V was cut by 5 bases and J by 1 base, with 18 bases left in between. CDR3 nucleotides: TGTGCCAGCAGCCCCCAGACAGTTACTAATTCCTACAATGAGCAGTTCTTC. This sequence encodes CASSPQTVTNSYNEQFF.

Many counts were recorded for this clonotype. The chain is built from TRBV5-1 and TRBJ2-1; D is unresolved. V was clipped by 0 bases and J by 1 base, with 8 bases between them. Germline V lookup: CDR1 SGHRS, CDR2 YFSETQ. The CDR3 consists of 15 residues. CDR3 region: CASSLAEESYNEQFF. In nucleotides, the CDR3 is TGCGCCAGCAGCTTGGCCGAGGAGTCCTACAATGAGCAGTTCTTC.

This clonotype appeared many times. The chain recombines TRBV5-1 with TRBJ2-7; 8 positions agree with TRBD1. After removal of 3 bases from V and 1 base from J, the junction contained 12 bases not matched to a gene. This CDR3 has 17 amino acids. CDR1 is SGHRS and CDR2 is YFSETQ in the germline V gene. For the CDR3, the DNA is TGCGCCAGCAGCTCCTCTTCTAGGGACAGGATATCCTACGAGCAGTACTTC. It translates to CASSSSSRDRISYEQYF.

This clonotype was observed at least ten times. The chain links TRBV7-3 to TRBJ2-2; tentative D call: TRBD2 (5 bases). The CDR3 has 14 residues. The germline gives CDR1 SGHTA, CDR2 FQGTGA. V lost 3 bases and J 0 bases, leaving 5 bases between the germline ends. The CDR3 DNA follows: TGTGCCAGCAGCTTTAGCGCGAACACCGGGGAGCTGTTTTTT. Protein sequence: CASSFSANTGELFF.

This clonotype was detected many times. The CDR3 DNA reads as TGCGCCAGCAGCTTGGCCGGACAGGGATCATGGCAATCTGGGGCCAACGTCCTGACTTTC. Translation gives CASSLAGQGSWQSGANVLTF. J is TRBJ2-6 and V is TRBV5-1; 8 bases are shared with TRBD1. This CDR3 is 20 amino acids long. CDR1 is SGHRS and CDR2 is YFSETQ in the germline V gene. V shed 0 bases, J shed 1 base, and the junction held 12 bases outside the gene matches.